The rows below give T cell receptor beta chains drawn from one sample of a study of T-cell memory formation after mild COVID-19. TCRdb reprocessed the 5' RACE reads with MiXCR, giving one entry per CDR3 protein. The sample gives approximately 440,000 distinct CDR3 sequences, roughly 20% of which show up once; more than 8% is in the top ten. Sequenced input: PBMCs or a T cell subset sorted from them (not recorded which). The receptors stem from an adult woman who had mild COVID-19 (a few samples of this study predate the infection). Cell type and time point are not known. The CDR3 runs from the conserved cysteine through the conserved F or W. Each record gives: J gene, V gene, clone size, D gene, CDR3 DNA, CDR3 protein. D genes are given only for firm matches. Not every row has a clone size; where given, it reads once, few, many or a size class.

TRBJ2-5	TRBV7-7	.	.	TGTGCCAGCACCCCTCCGGGACTCCTACGCGGAGAGACCCAGTACTTC	CASTPPGLLRGETQYF
TRBJ2-3	TRBV5-1	.	.	TGCGCCAGCAGCTTGTCCGACAGAGATACGCAGTATTTT	CASSLSDRDTQYF
TRBJ2-1	TRBV2	.	.	TGTGCCAGCAACGATTGGGGTTACAATGAGCAGTTCTTC	CASNDWGYNEQFF
TRBJ1-2	TRBV7-9	.	.	TGTGCCAGCAGCTTGGGACTGATCTATGGCTACACCTTC	CASSLGLIYGYTF
TRBJ2-7	TRBV27	many	.	TGTGCCAGCAGTTTGGCCCAGTTTGGAGAGCAGTACTTC	CASSLAQFGEQYF
TRBJ2-7	TRBV9	few	.	TGTGCCAGCAGCGTCGCGGGGAGGGGGGCCTACGAGCAGTACTTC	CASSVAGRGAYEQYF
TRBJ1-1	TRBV7-9	few	.	TGTGCCAGCAGCTTAGGAATCGGGGTCACTGAAGCTTTCTTT	CASSLGIGVTEAFF
TRBJ2-1	TRBV11-3	few	.	TGTGCCAGCAGCTATAGCGGAGAGGCCTACAATGAGCAGTTCTTC	CASSYSGEAYNEQFF
TRBJ2-3	TRBV5-1	few	.	TGCGCCAGCGGATCACCAGATGCCCTTCGCACAGATACGCAGTATTTT	CASGSPDALRTDTQYF
TRBJ1-2	TRBV3-1	many	TRBD1	TGTGCCAGCAGCCAAGTTACAGGGGGCGCATCGGATGGCTACACCTTC	CASSQVTGGASDGYTF
TRBJ1-1	TRBV6-2/TRBV6-3	few	TRBD1	TGTGCCAGCAGCCCAGGGTGGACAGGGGGCACTGAAGCTTTCTTT	CASSPGWTGGTEAFF
TRBJ2-5	TRBV24-1	few	.	TGTGCCACCGGCACGACCCAAGAGACCCAGTACTTC	CATGTTQETQYF
TRBJ2-3	TRBV7-2	few	.	TGTGCCAGCAGGAAACGGTGGGGGAACTCAGATACGCAGTATTTT	CASRKRWGNSDTQYF
TRBJ2-1	TRBV7-9	few	TRBD2	TGTGCCAGCAGCTTTGTAGCGGGAGGGATCTACAATGAGCAGTTCTTC	CASSFVAGGIYNEQFF
TRBJ2-2	TRBV7-9	few	TRBD1	TGTGCCAGCAGCTCTTGGGACAGAAACACCGGGGAGCTGTTTTTT	CASSSWDRNTGELFF
TRBJ2-7	TRBV7-9	.	TRBD1	TGTGCCAGCAGCCACTTAGGACAGGGAGCCTACGAGCAGTACTTC	CASSHLGQGAYEQYF
TRBJ2-3	TRBV5-5	few	.	TGTGCCAGCAGCTTGGGTGAGGCTTCCACAGATACGCAGTATTTT	CASSLGEASTDTQYF
TRBJ1-5	TRBV6-1	.	.	TGTGCCAGCAGTGATGGCGGGAGCAATCAGCCCCAGCATTTT	CASSDGGSNQPQHF
TRBJ2-2	TRBV5-1	.	TRBD2	TGCGCCAGCAGCTTGGGACTAGCGGGTATACTAAACACCGGGGAGCTGTTTTTT	CASSLGLAGILNTGELFF
TRBJ1-1	TRBV5-1	.	TRBD1	TGCGCCAGCTCTCGCGACAGGGGGGACACTGAAGCTTTCTTT	CASSRDRGDTEAFF
TRBJ1-1	TRBV30	.	TRBD1	TGTGCCTGGAGCGGACAGGGTCCTGAAGCTTTCTTT	CAWSGQGPEAFF
TRBJ2-7	TRBV5-1	few	TRBD1	TGCGCCAGCAGCCCTGACCCGGGACAGGGGATCTACGAGCAGTACTTC	CASSPDPGQGIYEQYF
TRBJ1-1	TRBV25-1	.	.	TGTGCCAGCAGTGAATTTCGAGGGAACACTGAAGCTTTCTTT	CASSEFRGNTEAFF
TRBJ2-7	TRBV6-2/TRBV6-3	many	.	TGTGCCAGCAGTTACTCCGGAGGGGGCGAGCAGTACTTC	CASSYSGGGEQYF
TRBJ2-7	TRBV5-1	.	TRBD2	TGCGCCAGCAGCTCAGGGACTAGCGCGAGCTCCTACGAGCAGTACTTC	CASSSGTSASSYEQYF
TRBJ2-3	TRBV7-2	few	.	TGTGCCAGCAGCTTAAAGTCCCCTGGATATACGCAGTATTTT	CASSLKSPGYTQYF
TRBJ2-7	TRBV30	few	.	TGTGCCTGGAGTGGACAAACAGGGTACACTACCTACGAGCAGTACTTC	CAWSGQTGYTTYEQYF